This T cell receptor (beta chain) was sequenced during a study of blood T cell repertoires in COVID-19. The overall study: Whether acute or convalescent, the COVID-19 samples came from the United States, Italy and Spain. T cells, B-cell-depleted T cells, or PBMCs supplied cDNA or gDNA.

Germline V gene data show CDR1 as LGHNA and CDR2 as YSLEER. The CDR3 has 16 amino acids. Trimming took 0 bases from V and 5 from J, leaving 17 bases between them. Authors' methods: Reference gene primer amplification yielded estimated nucleated cell counts. Measured with immunoSEQ multiplex PCR; TCRdb has only the in-frame clones, and not every one. V and J calls and clone size are those listed in that table; D and trimming were worked out from the DNA. Of 200,000 or so clones listed, 84% were seen once; the top ten hold 4% to 6%. The gene calls are TRBV4-3 and TRBJ2-7, with D possibly TRBD1 on 7 matching bases. The specimen sequenced was peripheral blood. This TCR came from a woman aged 60-75 years who had recovered from COVID-19. The CDR3 region has the DNA TGCGCCAGCAGCCAAGAAATAGAGCAGGGGGGTGACGAGCAGTACTTC. It translates to CASSQEIEQGGDEQYF.